These 30 T cell receptor beta chains were all obtained from the same sample, sequenced in a study of T cells in Graves' hyperthyroidism and ophthalmopathy. Amplified TCR beta CDR3 regions derived from RNA transcripts. The HTBI primer set was used in a first-round RT-PCR of the TCR CDR3. TCRdb processed the multiplex PCR reads anew with MiXCR; each CDR3 protein has one entry. The sample lists hundreds of thousands of distinct CDR3 sequences; nearly 45% were seen once. The material sequenced was peripheral blood or thyroid tissue (not recorded which). The source of these receptors is an adult man with Graves' disease, either hyperthyroidism or ophthalmopathy (not recorded which).

This chain joins TRBV29-1 and TRBJ1-6; D is uncertain. With 3 bases removed from V and 10 bases from J, the gap between germline ends came to 10 bases. The CDR3 length is 12 residues. Germline lookup yields CDR1 SQVTM and CDR2 ANQGSEA. The CDR3 DNA reads as TGCAGCGTTGACTCGCCGGGGTCACCCCTCCACTTT. This encodes CSVDSPGSPLHF.

This clonotype was observed at least ten times. The V and J genes are TRBV9 and TRBJ1-6; D uncertain. The CDR3 is 13 amino acids. Trimming removed 8 bases from V and 10 bases from J, with 16 bases in between. In germline, CDR1 is SGDLS, CDR2 YYNGEE. The CDR3 spells CASMRGEGSPLHF. CDR3 in DNA: TGTGCCAGTATGAGAGGCGAAGGATCACCCCTCCACTTT.

The chain employs TRBV10-2 and TRBJ2-7; a possible D gene is TRBD1 (5 bases). Germline loops: CDR1 WSHSY, CDR2 SAAADI. Trimming stripped 8 bases from V and 9 bases from J, with 14 bases between. The length of the CDR3 is 11 residues. CDR3: CASGGQGGQYF. The CDR3 bases are TGCGCCAGCGGTGGGCAGGGCGGGCAGTACTTC.

CDR3 in amino acids: CASSLSGPRGYGYTF. The CDR3 region has the DNA TGTGCCAGCAGTTTATCTGGGCCCCGAGGCTATGGCTACACCTTC. The V call is TRBV6-5, the J call TRBJ1-2; D ambiguous. V dropped 4 bases and J dropped 4 bases, with 16 bases sitting between them. The CDR3 loop spans 15 amino acids. The germline CDR1 and CDR2 sequences are MNHEY and SVGAGI.

This clonotype has more than one count but fewer than ten. The rearrangement joins TRBV7-3 to TRBJ2-6; tentative D call: TRBD2 (6 bases). Germline-derived CDR1 and CDR2 are SGHTA and FQGTGA. V lost 5 bases to trimming and J lost 1 base, with 18 bases between them. The CDR3 contains 18 residues. The CDR3 DNA follows: TGTGCCAGCAGCCACCAGGCGGGACGGGGGTCTGGGGCCAACGTCCTGACTTTC. This sequence encodes CASSHQAGRGSGANVLTF. Full variable domain (remainder filled in from reference TRBV7-3 and TRBJ2-6): GAGVSQTPSNKVTEKGKYVELRCDPISGHTALYWYRQSLGQGPEFLIYFQGTGAADDSGLPNDRFFAVRPEGSVSTLKIQRTERGDSAVYLCASSHQAGRGSGANVLTFGAGSRLTVL.

This clonotype appeared a few times. The J gene is TRBJ2-7, the V gene TRBV20-1; 12 bases are shared with TRBD2. This CDR3 spans 14 amino acids. CDR1 DFQATT and CDR2 SNEGSKA come from the germline V gene (reference sequence). J gave up 5 bases and V 6 bases, and 8 bases lay outside the gene matches. This CDR3 reads CSAERLAGVNEQYF. The CDR3 bases are TGCAGTGCCGAACGACTAGCGGGAGTCAACGAGCAGTACTTC.

This clonotype was detected a few times. This sequence joins TRBV9 and TRBJ1-6; D uncertain. The germline V gene has CDR1 SGDLS and CDR2 YYNGEE. V dropped 0 bases and J dropped 0 bases, with 10 bases sitting between them. This CDR3 region has 17 residues. The CDR3 DNA follows: TGTGCCAGCAGCGTAGAGGCAGTGAGCTCCTATAATTCACCCCTCCACTTT. Protein: CASSVEAVSSYNSPLHF.

V is TRBV24-1 and J is TRBJ2-6; D remains unclear. There are 16 residues in the CDR3. Looked up from germline, CDR1 is KGHDR and CDR2 is SFDVKD. V gave up 11 bases and J gave up 4 bases, with 20 bases separating them. The CDR3 protein is CASTPYPGRGANVLTF. CDR3 nucleotides: TGTGCCAGCACCCCTTACCCAGGACGGGGGGCCAACGTCCTGACTTTC.

The chain uses TRBV29-1 and TRBJ1-4, with 9 bases aligning to TRBD1. The CDR3 sequence is 15 residues long. CDR1 and CDR2 (germline): SQVTM, ANQGSEA. Unmatched junction bases numbered 8, after V lost 1 base and J lost 8 bases. In nucleotides, the CDR3 is TGCAGCGTTGAAGGGGGACAGGGAAGTGTCGAAAAACTGTTTTTT. Amino acid sequence: CSVEGGQGSVEKLFF.

This clonotype has a single count. The CDR3 DNA reads as TGTGCCAGCAGTTACGGACTAGCGGGAGGGCCAAGGGAGACCCAGTACTTC. It codes for CASSYGLAGGPRETQYF. V usage is TRBV6-2 or TRBV6-3 and J usage is TRBJ2-5; 15 nucleotides align to TRBD2. The CDR3 extends over 17 amino acids. J was trimmed by 5 bases and V by 2 bases; bases with no gene match: 6. Germline CDR1 reads MNHEY; CDR2 reads SVGEGT.

This clonotype was counted many times. The chain joins TRBV20-1 to TRBJ1-2, with a weak D call TRBD1 (6 bases). Trimming took 6 bases from V and 7 from J, leaving 12 bases between them. Germline CDR1 reads DFQATT; CDR2 reads SNEGSKA (reference sequence). The CDR3 extends over 11 amino acids. The CDR3 sequence: CSATQGSGYTF. CDR3 DNA: TGCAGTGCCACACAGGGAAGTGGCTACACCTTC.

The rearrangement joins TRBV24-1 to TRBJ2-5, with 9 bases matching TRBD1. CDR3 length: 15 residues. Germline V gives CDR1 KGHDR, CDR2 SFDVKD. The trim removed 4 bases at V and 5 bases at J, leaving 7 bases unmatched. The CDR3 is CATSETGGDMETQYF. The CDR3 region has the DNA TGTGCCACCAGTGAGACAGGGGGAGATATGGAGACCCAGTACTTC.

This clonotype was counted ten times or more. The chain recombines TRBV7-9 with TRBJ1-5; perhaps TRBD1 as D (6 bases). V was cut by 4 bases and J by 1 base, with 17 bases left in between. Germline V gene data show CDR1 as SEHNR and CDR2 as FQNEAQ (reference sequence). There are 17 residues in the CDR3. The CDR3 here is CASSSFPLGQSNQPQHF. The CDR3 bases are TGTGCCAGCAGCTCTTTTCCCTTAGGACAGAGCAATCAGCCCCAGCATTTT.

The chain uses TRBV7-4 and TRBJ1-2; 7 positions match TRBD1. The CDR3 is 15 amino acids. Germline loops: CDR1 SGHVT, CDR2 SQSDAQ. Trimming removed 6 bases from V and 4 bases from J; junction bases left unmatched: 11. CDR3 in amino acids: CASRGRQGPAYGYTF. CDR3 bases: TGTGCCAGCAGAGGCCGACAGGGACCCGCCTATGGCTACACCTTC.

At least ten counts were recorded for this clonotype. Here the CDR3 DNA reads TGTGCCAGCAGGTCAGGGGTCGGACCCCAGCATTTT. Translated: CASRSGVGPQHF. The chain uses TRBV12-3 or TRBV12-4 and TRBJ1-5; tentative D call: TRBD1 (6 bases). The CDR3 extends over 12 amino acids. Trimming removed 6 bases at V and 10 bases at J, with 13 bases between.

The genes are TRBV15 and TRBJ2-2; TRBD1 matches at 11 bases. The V gene end was trimmed by 0 bases and the J gene end by 4 bases; junction bases not matched to a gene: 4. The CDR3 loop spans 17 amino acids. Germline V gives CDR1 LNHNV, CDR2 YYDKDF (reference sequence). The CDR3 sequence is CATSRDLGTGGTGELFF. The DNA of the CDR3 is TGTGCCACCAGCAGAGATCTCGGGACAGGGGGCACCGGGGAGCTGTTTTTT.

This clonotype was picked up one time. The chain recombines TRBV7-3 with TRBJ1-6; 12 nucleotides match TRBD1. The CDR3 consists of 20 residues. CDR1 SGHTA and CDR2 FQGTGA come from the germline V gene. V lost 1 base to trimming and J lost 8 bases; unmatched junction nucleotides: 15. The CDR3, as DNA: TGTGCCAGCAGCTTAAAGGTTCAGCTGGCCGGGACAGGGGGCGATTCACCCCTCCACTTT. Its translation is CASSLKVQLAGTGGDSPLHF.

The chain recombines TRBV6-1 with TRBJ1-6; D ambiguous. V lost 6 bases, J lost 7 bases, and 13 bases lay in between. This CDR3 contains 14 residues. The germline CDR1 and CDR2 sequences are MNHNS and SASEGT. The CDR3 protein is CASRPPGKNSPLHF. CDR3 bases: TGTGCCAGCAGGCCCCCGGGGAAAAATTCACCCCTCCACTTT.

This clonotype was counted between two and nine times. The chain carries TRBV5-1 and TRBJ2-2; tentative D call: TRBD2 (5 bases). Germline V lookup: CDR1 SGHRS, CDR2 YFSETQ. Trimming removed 2 bases from V and 4 bases from J, with 9 bases in between. The CDR3 contains 14 residues. Written as DNA, the CDR3 is TGCGCCAGCAGCTTTAAGGGAGTCACCGGGGAGCTGTTTTTT. The encoded protein is CASSFKGVTGELFF.

The sample holds many counts of this clonotype. The J gene is TRBJ1-1, the V gene TRBV12-3 or TRBV12-4; D unclear. The CDR3 covers 14 residues. Trimming pared 2 bases from V and 0 bases from J, leaving 7 bases between. DNA for the CDR3: TGTGCCAGCAGTTTAAGACACATGAACACTGAAGCTTTCTTT. Translation gives CASSLRHMNTEAFF.

The chain recombines TRBV10-3 with TRBJ1-1; no clear D gene. The CDR3 is made up of 12 amino acids. Germline-derived CDR1 and CDR2 are ENHRY and SYGVKD. With 6 bases removed from V and 0 bases from J, the gap between germline ends came to 5 bases. The DNA of the CDR3 is TGTGCCATCAGCGAGATGAACACTGAAGCTTTCTTT. Its translation: CAISEMNTEAFF.

This clonotype turned up a few times. CDR3 loop: CASSMYRGLGELFF. The CDR3, as DNA: TGTGCCAGTAGTATGTACAGGGGGCTCGGGGAGCTGTTTTTT. The chain uses TRBV19 and TRBJ2-2; TRBD1 agrees at 9 bases. Germline V CDR1 and CDR2: LNHDA, SQIVND (reference sequence). The trim removed 3 bases at V and 7 bases at J, leaving 3 bases unmatched. The CDR3 is 14 amino acids.

This sequence joins TRBV29-1 and TRBJ1-1; the match to TRBD1 covers 9 bases. Germline lookup yields CDR1 SQVTM and CDR2 ANQGSEA. Trimming removed 8 bases from V and 5 bases from J; junction bases left unmatched: 6. The CDR3 sequence is 12 residues long. The DNA for the CDR3 is TGCAGCTCAGGACAGGGGCAGACTGAAGCTTTCTTT. This codes for CSSGQGQTEAFF.

Here the CDR3 reads CASSPNRGVGYTF. Here the CDR3 DNA reads TGTGCCAGCAGTCCAAACAGGGGTGTCGGCTACACCTTC. The chain links TRBV6-1 to TRBJ1-2, with 7 bases that match TRBD1. The ends lost 5 bases at V and 8 bases at J; junction bases unmatched: 8. The length of the CDR3 is 13 residues. Germline CDR1 MNHNS, CDR2 SASEGT.

This clonotype was observed many times. The chain employs TRBV24-1 and TRBJ1-2, with a weak D call TRBD1 (5 bases). The CDR3 runs 15 residues. The V gene lost 7 bases and the J gene lost 1 base, with 15 bases spanning the gap. Germline loops: CDR1 KGHDR, CDR2 SFDVKD. The CDR3 protein is CATSDNSRGNYGYTF. Here the CDR3 DNA reads TGTGCCACCAGCGATAACTCTAGGGGTAACTATGGCTACACCTTC.

V gene TRBV14 combines with J gene TRBJ1-2; 9 bases align to TRBD1. Germline V gene sequence: CDR1 SGHDN, CDR2 FVKESK. The length of the CDR3 is 15 residues. Trimming cost V 1 base and J 3 bases; bases outside gene matches: 3. The CDR3 here is CASSQGQGVHYGYTF. In DNA form, the CDR3 reads TGTGCCAGCAGCCAAGGACAGGGGGTTCACTATGGCTACACCTTC.

This chain connects TRBV7-6 to TRBJ1-1; D call uncertain. Looked up from germline, CDR1 is SGHVS and CDR2 is FNYEAQ. With 5 bases removed from V and 10 bases from J, the gap between germline ends came to 11 bases. The CDR3 totals 11 residues. In nucleotides, the CDR3 is TGTGCCAGCAGCCCCGGCGGACGAGCTTTCTTT. Its protein product is CASSPGGRAFF.

The J gene is TRBJ1-6, the V gene TRBV10-3; possibly TRBD1 for D (5 bases). The germline CDR1 and CDR2 sequences are ENHRY and SYGVKD. The CDR3 runs 14 residues. V was trimmed by 6 bases and J by 5 bases, leaving 11 bases between them. The chain's CDR3 is CAIRAMGDNSPLHF. In nucleotides, the CDR3 is TGTGCCATCAGGGCGATGGGGGATAATTCACCCCTCCACTTT.

The chain recombines TRBV7-2 with TRBJ1-6, with TRBD1 matching over 9 bases. The V gene's germline CDR1 is SGHTA and CDR2 FQGNSA. The CDR3 covers 16 residues. With V trimmed by 4 bases and J by 4 bases, 5 bases remained unmatched. In DNA form, the CDR3 reads TGTGCCAGCAGCTCCGGGACAGGGAGTTATAATTCACCCCTCCACTTT. Protein: CASSSGTGSYNSPLHF.

With regard to this clonotype: Just one base apart from a much larger clone, this may be a read error. The chain links TRBV2 to TRBJ2-7; 11 nucleotides agree with TRBD1. This CDR3 comprises 13 residues. Germline-derived CDR1 and CDR2 are SNHLY and FYNNEI. The CDR3 coding sequence is TGTGACACTGGGGGACAGGGGGTAGGCGAGCAGTACTTC. Its translation: CDTGGQGVGEQYF.